The 15 T cell receptor beta chains given below trace back to one sample, sequenced in a study of shared clonotypes between healthy human individuals. The assay was immunoSEQ multiplex PCR, and TCRdb's table has in-frame clones only and misses some. The sample contains about 1.5 million clones, roughly 95% of which appear only once. The sequenced sample consisted of naive CD4+ T cells sorted from blood. Subset denoted: CD45RA+ positively selected. Receptor source: a man between 25 and 39 years old in good health.

The chain has TRBV5-4 and TRBJ2-2; TRBD1 aligns across 9 bases. Per germline, CDR1 SGHNT and CDR2 YYREEE (reference sequence). The CDR3 is 16 residues long. With 0 bases clipped from V and 9 bases from J, the junction kept 9 bases outside the gene matches. CDR3 DNA: TGTGCCAGCAGCTTGGACAGTCGACAGGGGGGCAGGGAGCTGTTTTTT. Translated: CASSLDSRQGGRELFF.

The rearrangement uses TRBV5-4 and TRBJ2-1; 13 bases line up with TRBD2. Trimming at V came to 4 bases and at J to 12 bases, leaving 10 bases not matched to a gene. In germline, CDR1 is SGHNT, CDR2 YYREEE (reference sequence). The CDR3 is 15 amino acids. CDR3 amino acids: CASSIKGTSGKMQFF. CDR3 DNA: TGTGCCAGCAGCATCAAAGGGACTAGCGGGAAGATGCAGTTCTTC.

The chain employs TRBV5-6 and TRBJ1-5, with D possibly TRBD1 on 6 matching bases. The ends were cut back, 1 base at V and 2 bases at J, with 22 bases in the middle. CDR3 length equals 19 residues. Germline V gene sequence: CDR1 SGHDT, CDR2 YYEEEE. The CDR3 bases are TGTGCCAGCAGCTTGAAAAGGGACATCGGCCGGGTGGGCAATCAGCCCCAGCATTTT. This codes for CASSLKRDIGRVGNQPQHF.

Notes on this clone: The same CDR3 also results from other DNA sequences found in this sample. The chain carries TRBV28 and TRBJ2-1, with TRBD2 matching 11 bases. CDR1 and CDR2 from the germline V gene are MDHEN and SYDVKM. Unmatched junction bases numbered 4, after V lost 6 bases and J lost 6 bases. This CDR3 is built from 14 residues. The CDR3 region is CASSVAGGPNEQFF. CDR3 nucleotide sequence: TGTGCCAGCAGCGTAGCGGGAGGGCCCAATGAGCAGTTCTTC.

This clone was detected once. The V call is TRBV2, the J call TRBJ2-5, with 11 bases lining up with TRBD2. J was trimmed by 1 base and V by 5 bases; bases with no gene match: 3. The CDR3 is made up of 15 amino acids. Germline V gene lookup returns CDR1 SNHLY and CDR2 FYNNEI. The CDR3 bases are TGTGCCAGCAGTCCGACTAGCGGGACCCAAGAGACCCAGTACTTC. Protein sequence: CASSPTSGTQETQYF.

The sample holds one count of this clone. This chain links TRBV6-1 with TRBJ1-2; TRBD1 might be the D (5 bases). The V gene lost 3 bases and the J gene lost 14 bases, with 13 bases spanning the gap. Germline loops: CDR1 MNHNS, CDR2 SASEGT. The length of the CDR3 is 11 residues. This chain's CDR3 is CASSDPGLRTF. CDR3 nucleotides: TGTGCCAGCAGTGACCCGGGGCTGCGGACCTTC.

This sequence joins TRBV10-1 and TRBJ2-7; D is uncertain. Trimming removed 0 bases from V and 3 bases from J, with 12 bases in between. CDR1 and CDR2 from the germline V gene are WNHNN and SYGVQD (reference sequence). CDR3 length: 15 amino acids. This chain's CDR3 is CASSESRARGYEQYF. CDR3 sequence (DNA): TGCGCCAGCAGTGAGTCCCGGGCTAGAGGCTACGAGCAGTACTTC.

The chain recombines TRBV15 with TRBJ2-2; D may correspond to TRBD1 or TRBD2 (5 bases each). V was clipped by 0 bases and J by 6 bases, with 14 bases between them. The germline CDR1 and CDR2 sequences are LNHNV and YYDKDF (reference sequence). This CDR3 is 16 amino acids long. CDR3 region: CATSRDLSRGPGELFF. The CDR3 nucleotides are TGTGCCACCAGCAGAGATTTGTCGAGGGGTCCCGGGGAGCTGTTTTTT.

The genes are TRBV10-3 and TRBJ2-6; 8 bases match TRBD2. The CDR3 extends over 19 amino acids. Per the germline V gene, CDR1 is ENHRY and CDR2 is SYGVKD. The V segment lost 5 bases and the J segment 0 bases; nucleotides outside the gene matches: 12. The DNA of the CDR3 is TGTGCCATCAGTCAAACGCGCGAAGCGGGGGACTCTGGGGCCAACGTCCTGACTTTC. It yields the protein CAISQTREAGDSGANVLTF.

The chain is built from TRBV25-1 and TRBJ2-7; D is ambiguous. The CDR3 contains 14 residues. Per germline, CDR1 MGHDK and CDR2 SYGVNS. Between the trimmed V and J ends, which lost 1 base and 2 bases, there was a span of 9 bases. Here the CDR3 DNA reads TGTGCCAGCAGTGAATCCACAAGTCCCTACGAGCAGTACTTC. Protein product: CASSESTSPYEQYF.

The chain recombines TRBV4-1 with TRBJ2-5, with TRBD2 as a possible D gene (5 bases). The V end lost 5 bases, the J end lost 2 bases, and 15 bases lay between the germline ends. CDR1 is MGHRA and CDR2 is YSYEKL in the germline V gene. The CDR3 has 15 residues. The CDR3 coding sequence is TGCGCCAGCAGCTTAGGAACTAGAGGTCAAGAGACCCAGTACTTC. Amino acid sequence: CASSLGTRGQETQYF.

V gene TRBV5-4 combines with J gene TRBJ2-5; D is undetermined. The V end lost 1 base, the J end lost 1 base, and 11 bases lay between the germline ends. Germline CDR1 is SGHNT and CDR2 is YYREEE (reference sequence). The CDR3 contains 15 residues. The CDR3 DNA reads as TGTGCCAGCAGCTTGTGGGCCGTAACCCAAGAGACCCAGTACTTC. Protein sequence: CASSLWAVTQETQYF. Supplemented by reference TRBV5-4 and TRBJ2-5, the full variable domain reads ETGVTQSPTHLIKTRGQQVTLRCSSQSGHNTVSWYQQALGQGPQFIFQYYREEENGRGNFPPRFSGLQFPNYSSELNVNALELDDSALYLCASSLWAVTQETQYFGPGTRLLVL.

This clone appeared a single time. The chain links TRBV18 to TRBJ2-7; no reliable D call. The germline V and J ends were trimmed by 6 bases and 2 bases, with 8 bases remaining between them. CDR1 is KGHSH and CDR2 is LQKENI in the germline V gene. The CDR3 is 12 residues long. The chain's CDR3 is CASSPNPYEQYF. In DNA form, the CDR3 reads TGTGCCAGCTCCCCTAACCCCTACGAGCAGTACTTC.

The J gene is TRBJ1-4, the V gene TRBV7-6, with D perhaps TRBD1 (6 bases). Trimming took off 1 base at V and 13 bases at J, with 19 bases between the two ends. There are 15 residues in the CDR3. CDR1 is SGHVS and CDR2 is FNYEAQ in the germline V gene. The CDR3 protein is CASSLVPERGGALFF. CDR3 DNA sequence: TGTGCCAGCAGCTTAGTCCCGGAGAGGGGGGGGGCACTGTTTTTT.

A remark on this clone: This sample includes further DNA sequences coding for the same CDR3. The gene calls are TRBV18 and TRBJ1-5; possible D gene TRBD1, 5 bases. V dropped 0 bases and J dropped 5 bases, with 5 bases sitting between them. Germline assignment: CDR1 KGHSH and CDR2 LQKENI. The CDR3 covers 13 residues. CDR3 DNA: TGTGCCAGCTCACCACCGGGGGATCAGCCCCAGCATTTT. Protein: CASSPPGDQPQHF.